Listed here are 30 T cell receptor beta chains from one sample, sequenced in a study of blood T cell repertoires in COVID-19. The table came from immunoSEQ multiplex PCR; TCRdb's copy has only in-frame clones and leaves some out. Found here are about 160,000 clones, approximately 90% of them singletons; the top ten hold around 4%. Sequenced material: peripheral blood. These TCRs come from a woman in her sixties or seventies who had recovered from COVID-19.

The gene calls are TRBV10-3 and TRBJ1-2, with TRBD1 identical over 11 bases. The germline CDR1 and CDR2 sequences are ENHRY and SYGVKD. The CDR3 consists of 13 residues. V trimming: 10 bases; J trimming: 6 bases; junction bases outside the gene matches: 7. The DNA for the CDR3 is TGTGCCACCTGGACAGGGGGCAAGCATGGCTACACCTTC. This codes for CATWTGGKHGYTF.

This clone was found once. The chain uses TRBV2 and TRBJ2-4; D remains ambiguous. The CDR3 length is 16 residues. Trimming left V 3 bases short and J 4 bases short, with 16 bases between. Germline loops: CDR1 SNHLY, CDR2 FYNNEI. CDR3 in DNA: TGTGCCAGCAGTGATGAAGCCATTCATATAAAAAACATTCAGTACTTC. This encodes CASSDEAIHIKNIQYF.

The chain employs TRBV5-5 and TRBJ2-3; perhaps TRBD1 as D (6 bases). The CDR3 runs 14 residues. V was shortened by 2 bases and J by 2 bases, with 9 bases between the two germline ends. Germline CDR1 is SGHKS and CDR2 is YYEKEE (reference sequence). The CDR3 sequence: CASSFGTTTDTQYF. CDR3 DNA sequence: TGTGCCAGCAGCTTCGGGACAACCACAGATACGCAGTATTTT.

The chain recombines TRBV7-8 with TRBJ1-5; D remains ambiguous. V lost 5 bases to trimming and J lost 7 bases, with 9 bases between them. The CDR3 has 12 amino acids. CDR1 is SGHVS and CDR2 is FQNEAQ in the germline V gene. The CDR3 is CASSPHGQPQHF. The CDR3 region has the DNA TGTGCCAGCAGCCCCCATGGCCAGCCCCAGCATTTT.

The V gene is TRBV7-2, the J gene TRBJ2-5; 7 bases align to TRBD2. V lost 5 bases to trimming and J lost 1 base; unmatched junction nucleotides: 4. This CDR3 has 14 amino acids. The germline V gene has CDR1 SGHTA and CDR2 FQGNSA. The CDR3, as DNA: TGTGCCAGCAGCCCCCAGCGGGGCCAAGAGACCCAGTACTTC. Translation: CASSPQRGQETQYF.

The chain uses TRBV25-1 and TRBJ1-3; D may be TRBD1 (6 bases). Germline V gives CDR1 MGHDK, CDR2 SYGVNS. The ends were cut back, 3 bases at V and 3 bases at J, with 12 bases in the middle. The CDR3 runs 15 residues. CDR3: CASSDPGVFGNTIYF. The CDR3 nucleotides read TGTGCCAGCAGTGACCCAGGGGTCTTTGGAAACACCATATATTTT.

The chain is built from TRBV4-2 and TRBJ1-3; 9 bases align to TRBD1. The length of the CDR3 is 15 residues. Germline CDR1 and CDR2: LGHNA and YNFKEQ. Losses at the gene ends were 4 bases for V and 8 bases for J; bases not matched to a gene: 9. The CDR3 DNA reads TGTGCCAGCAGCCGACCGGGACAGGGTGTTTACACCATATATTTT. This codes for CASSRPGQGVYTIYF.

V gene TRBV6-5 combines with J gene TRBJ2-2; D perhaps matches TRBD1 (6 bases). The germline V gene encodes CDR1 MNHEY and CDR2 SVGAGI. V was shortened by 6 bases and J by 0 bases, with 11 bases between the two germline ends. CDR3 length equals 15 residues. The CDR3 coding sequence is TGTGCCAGCAGAAGGGACATATCGAACACCGGGGAGCTGTTTTTT. Translation gives CASRRDISNTGELFF.

A few counts support this clone. This chain connects TRBV4-1 to TRBJ2-7; the match to TRBD2 covers 9 bases. In germline, CDR1 is MGHRA, CDR2 YSYEKL. The CDR3 spans 17 residues. The V gene end was trimmed by 1 base and the J gene end by 2 bases; junction bases not matched to a gene: 9. The CDR3 sequence is CASSQGASGDPTYEQYF. DNA for the CDR3: TGCGCCAGCAGCCAAGGGGCTAGCGGGGACCCTACCTACGAGCAGTACTTC.

The rearrangement uses TRBV5-5 and TRBJ2-3, with a possible D match to TRBD2 (7 bases). Between the trimmed V and J ends, which lost 0 bases and 2 bases, there was a span of 10 bases. This CDR3 has 15 residues. The germline V gene has CDR1 SGHKS and CDR2 YYEKEE (reference sequence). The DNA of the CDR3 is TGTGCCAGCAGCTTGGCGGGGGGCCTCACAGATACGCAGTATTTT. Translation gives CASSLAGGLTDTQYF.

This clone was detected once. The rearrangement links TRBV2 to TRBJ2-2; the D gene is possibly TRBD1 (6 bases). The germline gives CDR1 SNHLY, CDR2 FYNNEI. V gave up 6 bases and J gave up 0 bases, with 11 bases separating them. The CDR3 has 15 residues. Written as DNA, the CDR3 is TGTGCCAGCAGCCGCGGACAGTCGAACACCGGGGAGCTGTTTTTT. It codes for CASSRGQSNTGELFF.

This chain joins TRBV5-6 and TRBJ2-7; tentative D call: TRBD1 (7 bases). The V end lost 3 bases, the J end lost 2 bases, and 18 bases lay between the germline ends. The CDR3 loop spans 16 amino acids. Germline V gene data show CDR1 as SGHDT and CDR2 as YYEEEE. DNA of the CDR3: TGTGCCAGCAGCTGGGGGGACAGACAGGTCGCCTACGAGCAGTACTTC. The encoded protein is CASSWGDRQVAYEQYF.

The chain links TRBV6-4 to TRBJ2-3, with 10 bases matching TRBD2. The V gene end was trimmed by 2 bases and the J gene end by 1 base; junction bases not matched to a gene: 0. Germline values: CDR1 MRHNA, CDR2 SNTAGT. CDR3 length: 15 residues. CDR3 DNA sequence: TGTGCCAGCAGTGACGGGACTAGCGGCACAGATACGCAGTATTTT. Amino acid sequence: CASSDGTSGTDTQYF.

This sequence joins TRBV5-6 and TRBJ2-7; 10 bases line up with TRBD1. The CDR3 extends over 15 amino acids. The ends lost 4 bases at V and 5 bases at J; junction bases unmatched: 9. Germline V CDR1 and CDR2: SGHDT, YYEEEE. Written as DNA, the CDR3 is TGTGCCAGCAGCCCCCCCGAGGGACAGGGGAACGAGCAGTACTTC. It codes for CASSPPEGQGNEQYF.

This clone occurred a few times. The chain links TRBV28 to TRBJ2-5; 14 nucleotides line up with TRBD2. The V gene end was trimmed by 8 bases and the J gene end by 1 base; junction bases not matched to a gene: 3. The CDR3 runs to 15 residues. Looked up from germline, CDR1 is MDHEN and CDR2 is SYDVKM. CDR3 sequence: CASQGTSGGQETQYF. The CDR3 region has the DNA TGTGCCAGCCAAGGGACTAGCGGGGGCCAAGAGACCCAGTACTTC.

The V gene is TRBV10-3, the J gene TRBJ2-1; D possibly corresponds to TRBD1 (6 bases). CDR1 and CDR2 (germline): ENHRY, SYGVKD. The CDR3 runs 12 residues. V dropped 7 bases and J dropped 10 bases, with 14 bases sitting between them. The CDR3 DNA follows: TGTGCCATCAAGAAACAGGGTGGAGAGCAGTTCTTC. This translates into CAIKKQGGEQFF.

CDR3 loop: CASSLGFTRGGTDTQYF. CDR3 DNA sequence: TGTGCCAGCAGCTTAGGTTTTACGCGGGGTGGCACAGATACGCAGTATTTT. This chain uses TRBV7-2 with TRBJ2-3; weak D call: TRBD2 (6 bases). The CDR3 has 17 residues. Germline values: CDR1 SGHTA, CDR2 FQGNSA. V was trimmed by 1 base and J by 1 base, leaving 15 bases between them.

The chain uses TRBV5-1 and TRBJ2-3; 10 bases are a match to TRBD2. This CDR3 spans 16 amino acids. Losses at the gene ends were 2 bases for V and 6 bases for J; bases not matched to a gene: 9. Germline V gives CDR1 SGHRS, CDR2 YFSETQ. The DNA of the CDR3 is TGCGCCAGCAGCTTAGGGATAGCGGGGGGATGGGATACGCAGTATTTT. Residues: CASSLGIAGGWDTQYF.

The chain couples TRBV28 to TRBJ1-2; a weak D match, TRBD1 (6 bases). Germline V lookup: CDR1 MDHEN, CDR2 SYDVKM. The length of the CDR3 is 14 residues. V lost 6 bases, J lost 0 bases, and 11 bases lay in between. The CDR3: CASRKGGANYGYTF. Here the CDR3 DNA reads TGTGCCAGCAGGAAGGGGGGGGCTAACTATGGCTACACCTTC.

The table lists this clone with a count of one. This rearrangement joins TRBV24-1 to TRBJ1-2, with D possibly TRBD1 on 5 matching bases. V lost 5 bases and J 8 bases, leaving 20 bases between the germline ends. Germline-derived CDR1 and CDR2 are KGHDR and SFDVKD. CDR3 length equals 15 residues. The CDR3 coding sequence is TGTGCCACCAGTGGAACAGCGGGGCGGTCGAAAGGCTACACCTTC. This translates into CATSGTAGRSKGYTF.

This clone was counted a single time. This rearrangement joins TRBV19 to TRBJ1-2; D is perhaps TRBD1 (6 bases). Trimming shortened V by 5 bases and J by 1 base, and 14 bases separated the two germline ends. Germline V lookup: CDR1 LNHDA, CDR2 SQIVND (reference sequence). The CDR3 runs to 15 residues. The CDR3 spells CASSVRYRDNYGYTF. CDR3 DNA: TGTGCCAGTAGTGTGAGGTACAGGGATAACTATGGCTACACCTTC.

The V gene is TRBV28, the J gene TRBJ1-1; D not resolved. V was trimmed by 3 bases and J by 2 bases, leaving 10 bases between them. The CDR3 has 14 residues. Germline V gene data show CDR1 as MDHEN and CDR2 as SYDVKM. The CDR3 DNA reads TGTGCCAGCAGTTTTCACAGTTTAAACACTGAAGCTTTCTTT. This gives the protein CASSFHSLNTEAFF.

V gene TRBV7-9 combines with J gene TRBJ2-1; possibly TRBD2 for D (5 bases). CDR1 SEHNR and CDR2 FQNEAQ come from the germline V gene (reference sequence). The ends were cut back, 5 bases at V and 6 bases at J, with 17 bases in the middle. The CDR3 is made up of 15 amino acids. The CDR3 here is CASSPGPGSGNEQFF. In DNA form, the CDR3 reads TGTGCCAGCAGCCCCGGTCCGGGGAGCGGCAATGAGCAGTTCTTC. Full variable domain (remainder filled in from reference TRBV7-9 and TRBJ2-1): DTGVSQNPRHKITKRGQNVTFRCDPISEHNRLYWYRQTLGQGPEFLTYFQNEAQLEKSRLLSDRFSAERPKGSFSTLEIQRTEQGDSAMYLCASSPGPGSGNEQFFGPGTRLTVL.

The chain couples TRBV4-2 to TRBJ2-4; perhaps TRBD1 as D (6 bases). V shed 3 bases and J shed 1 base, with 13 bases lying between them. This CDR3 is built from 16 residues. Germline assignment: CDR1 LGHNA and CDR2 YNFKEQ. CDR3 residues: CASSHAGTLAKNIQYF. CDR3 coding DNA: TGTGCCAGCAGCCATGCCGGGACACTGGCCAAAAACATTCAGTACTTC.

This clone was seen a few times. The V gene is TRBV10-1, the J gene TRBJ1-2; D gene unclear. CDR3 size: 13 residues. In germline, CDR1 is WNHNN, CDR2 SYGVQD (reference sequence). Trimming took 4 bases from V and 4 from J, leaving 10 bases between them. The CDR3 loop reads CASSATGSYGYTF. The CDR3 DNA reads as TGCGCCAGCAGTGCCACGGGATCCTATGGCTACACCTTC.

CDR3 sequence: CASSLRSTNEQFF. The CDR3 coding sequence is TGTGCCAGCAGCTTGCGCAGTACCAATGAGCAGTTCTTC. The gene calls are TRBV5-6 and TRBJ2-1; D not certain. The V and J ends lost 1 base and 6 bases respectively, with 8 bases between them. Per germline, CDR1 SGHDT and CDR2 YYEEEE. The CDR3 runs to 13 residues. Using reference TRBV5-6 and TRBJ2-1 for the parts outside the CDR3, the full variable domain is DAGVTQSPTHLIKTRGQQVTLRCSPKSGHDTVSWYQQALGQGPQFIFQYYEEEERQRGNFPDRFSGHQFPNYSSELNVNALLLGDSALYLCASSLRSTNEQFFGPGTRLTVL.

The chain links TRBV19 to TRBJ2-3; 10 bases match TRBD2. Germline assignment: CDR1 LNHDA and CDR2 SQIVND (reference sequence). V dropped 2 bases and J dropped 6; count of bases not matched to a gene: 8. The CDR3 is 16 residues long. The CDR3 nucleotides read TGTGCCAGTAGTATACTTTCTAGCGGGGGTGGGGATACGCAGTATTTT. It yields the protein CASSILSSGGGDTQYF.

This rearrangement joins TRBV19 to TRBJ2-3, with 13 bases matching TRBD2. The CDR3 covers 15 residues. V gave up 5 bases and J gave up 6 bases; unmatched junction bases: 5. Germline CDR1 LNHDA, CDR2 SQIVND (reference sequence). The CDR3 sequence: CASSPGTSGIDTQYF. In DNA form, the CDR3 reads TGTGCCAGTAGTCCAGGGACTAGCGGGATTGATACGCAGTATTTT. Combining the CDR3 with reference TRBV19 and TRBJ2-3 gives the whole variable domain DGGITQSPKYLFRKEGQNVTLSCEQNLNHDAMYWYRQDPGQGLRLIYYSQIVNDFQKGDIAEGYSVSREKKESFPLTVTSAQKNPTAFYLCASSPGTSGIDTQYFGPGTRLTVL.

The V call is TRBV3-1 (or the pseudogene TRBV3-2), the J call TRBJ2-3; D possibly corresponds to TRBD2 (5 bases). Trimming took off 3 bases at V and 5 bases at J, with 15 bases between the two ends. The CDR3 totals 15 residues. Germline loops: CDR1 LGHDT, CDR2 YNNKEL (reference sequence). DNA for the CDR3: TGTGCCAGCAGCCAGCTAGCTGTCCCCGGAGATACGCAGTATTTT. As protein: CASSQLAVPGDTQYF.

The chain links TRBV24-1 to TRBJ1-4, with 12 nucleotides matching TRBD1. After removal of 2 bases from V and 8 bases from J, the junction contained 8 bases not matched to a gene. In germline, CDR1 is KGHDR, CDR2 SFDVKD. This CDR3 spans 17 amino acids. CDR3 DNA sequence: TGTGCCACCAGTGATTCCGGGACAGGGGGCGCAGGGGAAAAACTGTTTTTT. Its translation is CATSDSGTGGAGEKLFF.